A selection of T cell receptor beta chains follows, all from one sample in a study of monozygotic twins with inflammatory bowel disease. No DNA is given; TCRdb re-called the 5' RACE reads and lists each CDR3 protein once. This sample's clone table lists approximately 340,000 distinct CDR3 sequences. Material: blood. Receptors were obtained from a human donor with ulcerative colitis or Crohn's disease, or a healthy co-twin of an affected twin (not recorded which). CDR3s include the opening cysteine and the closing phenylalanine or tryptophan.

V: TRBV4-2
J: TRBJ2-7
CDR3: CASSQALAGGYEQYF

V: TRBV2
J: TRBJ2-5
CDR3: CATLVSAETQYF

V: TRBV20-1
J: TRBJ2-7
CDR3: CSASGRSHEQYF

V: TRBV15
J: TRBJ2-1
CDR3: CATSRVGGNEQFF

V: TRBV10-3
J: TRBJ1-3
CDR3: CASTAGQYGNTIYF

V: TRBV5-1
J: TRBJ1-2
CDR3: CASSAGVPIYGYTF

V: TRBV6-4
J: TRBJ2-1
CDR3: CATTSGTGATNEQFF

V: TRBV20-1
J: TRBJ1-4
CDR3: CSAPSGTAASNEKLFF

V: TRBV20-1
J: TRBJ2-1
CDR3: CSARTVWNEQFF

V: TRBV20-1
J: TRBJ2-1
CDR3: CSASDFYNEQFF

V: TRBV11-2
J: TRBJ2-1
CDR3: CASSVGSLKNEQFF